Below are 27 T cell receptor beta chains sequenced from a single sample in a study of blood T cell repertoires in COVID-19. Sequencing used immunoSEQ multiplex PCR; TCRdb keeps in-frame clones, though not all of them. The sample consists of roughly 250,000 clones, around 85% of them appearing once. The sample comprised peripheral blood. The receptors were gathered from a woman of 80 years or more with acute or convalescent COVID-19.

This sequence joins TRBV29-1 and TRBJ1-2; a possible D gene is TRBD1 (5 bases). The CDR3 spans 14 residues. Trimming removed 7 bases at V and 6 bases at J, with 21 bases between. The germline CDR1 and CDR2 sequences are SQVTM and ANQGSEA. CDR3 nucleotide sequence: TGCAGCGCCGGGCGCAGGGATCTTGGGAATGGCTACACCTTC. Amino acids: CSAGRRDLGNGYTF.

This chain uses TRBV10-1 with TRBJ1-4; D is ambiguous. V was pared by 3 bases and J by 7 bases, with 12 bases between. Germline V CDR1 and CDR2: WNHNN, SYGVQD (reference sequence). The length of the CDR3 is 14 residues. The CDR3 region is CASSDGRVGEKLFF. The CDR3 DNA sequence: TGCGCCAGCAGTGACGGGAGGGTAGGTGAAAAACTGTTTTTT.

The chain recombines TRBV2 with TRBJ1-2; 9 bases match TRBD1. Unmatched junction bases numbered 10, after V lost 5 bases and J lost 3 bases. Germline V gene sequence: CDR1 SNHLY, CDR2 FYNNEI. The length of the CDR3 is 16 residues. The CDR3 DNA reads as TGTGCCAGCAGTCGGGACAGGGTCTTCCAGGACTATGGCTACACCTTC. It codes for CASSRDRVFQDYGYTF.

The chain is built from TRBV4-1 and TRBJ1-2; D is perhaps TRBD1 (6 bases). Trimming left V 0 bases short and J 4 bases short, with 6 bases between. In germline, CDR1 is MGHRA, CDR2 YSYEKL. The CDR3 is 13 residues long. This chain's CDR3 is CASSQEQGYGYTF. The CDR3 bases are TGCGCCAGCAGCCAAGAACAGGGCTATGGCTACACCTTC.

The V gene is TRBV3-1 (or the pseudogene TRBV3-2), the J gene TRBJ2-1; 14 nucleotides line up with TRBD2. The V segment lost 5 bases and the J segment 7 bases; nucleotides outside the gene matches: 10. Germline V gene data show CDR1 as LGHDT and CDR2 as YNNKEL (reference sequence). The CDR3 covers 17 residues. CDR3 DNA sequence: TGTGCCAGCAGCACCAAGACTAGCGGGGGGGCCGCAAATGAGCAGTTCTTC. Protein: CASSTKTSGGAANEQFF.

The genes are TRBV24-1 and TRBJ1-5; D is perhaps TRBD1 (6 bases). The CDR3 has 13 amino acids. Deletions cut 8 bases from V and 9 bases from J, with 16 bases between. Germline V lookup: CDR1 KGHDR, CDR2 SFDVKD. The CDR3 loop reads CATNRGGGGPQHF. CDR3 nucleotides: TGTGCCACCAACCGGGGGGGAGGGGGGCCCCAGCATTTT.

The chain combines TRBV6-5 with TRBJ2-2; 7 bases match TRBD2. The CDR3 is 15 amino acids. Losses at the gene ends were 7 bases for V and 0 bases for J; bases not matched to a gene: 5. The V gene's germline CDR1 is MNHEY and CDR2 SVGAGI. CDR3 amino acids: CASTRGVTNTGELFF. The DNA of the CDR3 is TGTGCCAGCACCCGGGGGGTGACGAACACCGGGGAGCTGTTTTTT.

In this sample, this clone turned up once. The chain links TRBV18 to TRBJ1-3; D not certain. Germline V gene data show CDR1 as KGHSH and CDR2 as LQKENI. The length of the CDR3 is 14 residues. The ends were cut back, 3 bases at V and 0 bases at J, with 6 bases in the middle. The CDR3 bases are TGTGCCAGCTCACCCGAGGGCTCTGGAAACACCATATATTTT. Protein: CASSPEGSGNTIYF.

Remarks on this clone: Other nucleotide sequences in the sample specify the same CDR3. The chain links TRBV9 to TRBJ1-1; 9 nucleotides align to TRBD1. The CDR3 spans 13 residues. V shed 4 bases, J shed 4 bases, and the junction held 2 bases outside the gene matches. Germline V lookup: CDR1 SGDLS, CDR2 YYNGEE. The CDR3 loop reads CASSPTGGTEAFF. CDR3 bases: TGTGCCAGCAGCCCGACAGGGGGCACTGAAGCTTTCTTT.

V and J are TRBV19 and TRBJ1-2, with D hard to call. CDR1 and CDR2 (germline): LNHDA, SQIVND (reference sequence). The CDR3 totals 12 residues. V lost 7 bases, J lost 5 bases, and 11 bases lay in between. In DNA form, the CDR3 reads TGTGCCAGTAATCAGGCGGGTTATGGCTACACCTTC. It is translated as CASNQAGYGYTF.

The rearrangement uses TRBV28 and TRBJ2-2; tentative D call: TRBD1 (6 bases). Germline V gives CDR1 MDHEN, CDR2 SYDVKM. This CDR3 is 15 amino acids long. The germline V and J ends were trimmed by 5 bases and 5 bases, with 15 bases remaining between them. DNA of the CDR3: TGTGCCAGCAGTCCTCCCAACAGGGTAACCGGGGAGCTGTTTTTT. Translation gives CASSPPNRVTGELFF.

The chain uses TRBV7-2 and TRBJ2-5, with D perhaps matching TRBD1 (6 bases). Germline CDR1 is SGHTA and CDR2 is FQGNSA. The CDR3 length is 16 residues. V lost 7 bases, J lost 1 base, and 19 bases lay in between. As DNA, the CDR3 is TGTGCCAGCAACCACTTACCCTGGACAGTCCAAGAGACCCAGTACTTC. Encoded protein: CASNHLPWTVQETQYF.

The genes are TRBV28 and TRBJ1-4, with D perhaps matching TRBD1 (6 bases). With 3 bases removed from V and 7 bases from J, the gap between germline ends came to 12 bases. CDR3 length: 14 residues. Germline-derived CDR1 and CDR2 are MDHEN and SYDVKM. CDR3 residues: CASSFYREGEKLFF. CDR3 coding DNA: TGTGCCAGCAGTTTCTACAGGGAGGGTGAAAAACTGTTTTTT.

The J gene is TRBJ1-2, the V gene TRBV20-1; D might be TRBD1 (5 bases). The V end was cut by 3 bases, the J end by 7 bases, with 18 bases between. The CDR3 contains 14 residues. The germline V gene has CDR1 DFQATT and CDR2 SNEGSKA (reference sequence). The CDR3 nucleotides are TGCAGTGCTAGTGTGGACACGAGTCTGCGTGGCTACACCTTC. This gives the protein CSASVDTSLRGYTF.

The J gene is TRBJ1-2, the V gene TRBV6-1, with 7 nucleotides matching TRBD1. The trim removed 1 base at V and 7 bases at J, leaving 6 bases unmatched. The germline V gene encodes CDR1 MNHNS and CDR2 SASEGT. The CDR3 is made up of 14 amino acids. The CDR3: CASSEDRGSGGYTF. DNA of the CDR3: TGTGCCAGCAGTGAAGACAGGGGAAGCGGTGGCTACACCTTC.

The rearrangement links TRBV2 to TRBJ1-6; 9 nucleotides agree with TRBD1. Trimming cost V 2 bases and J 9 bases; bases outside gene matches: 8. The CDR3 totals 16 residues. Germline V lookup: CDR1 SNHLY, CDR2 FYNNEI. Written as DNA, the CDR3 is TGTGCCAGCAGTGAAAAGCCACAGGGGGCCCGTTCACCCCTCCACTTT. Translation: CASSEKPQGARSPLHF.

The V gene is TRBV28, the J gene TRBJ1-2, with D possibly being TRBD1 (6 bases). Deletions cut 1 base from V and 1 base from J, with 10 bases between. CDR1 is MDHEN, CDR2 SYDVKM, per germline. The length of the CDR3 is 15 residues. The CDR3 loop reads CASSLLGQLNYGYTF. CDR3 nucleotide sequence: TGTGCCAGCAGTTTATTAGGACAGCTTAACTATGGCTACACCTTC.

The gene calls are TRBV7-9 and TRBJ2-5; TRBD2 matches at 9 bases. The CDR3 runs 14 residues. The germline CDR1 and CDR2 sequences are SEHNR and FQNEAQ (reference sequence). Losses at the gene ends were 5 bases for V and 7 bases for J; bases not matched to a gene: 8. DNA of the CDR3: TGTGCCAGCAGCCCTAGCGGGATTGTCGGGACCCAGTACTTC. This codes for CASSPSGIVGTQYF. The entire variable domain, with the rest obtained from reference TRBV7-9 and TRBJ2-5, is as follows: DTGVSQNPRHKITKRGQNVTFRCDPISEHNRLYWYRQTLGQGPEFLTYFQNEAQLEKSRLLSDRFSAERPKGSFSTLEIQRTEQGDSAMYLCASSPSGIVGTQYFGPGTRLLVL.

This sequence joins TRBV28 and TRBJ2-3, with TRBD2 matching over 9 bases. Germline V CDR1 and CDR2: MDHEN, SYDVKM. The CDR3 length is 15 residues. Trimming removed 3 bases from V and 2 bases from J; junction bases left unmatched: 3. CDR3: CASSLSGGTTDTQYF. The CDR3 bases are TGTGCCAGCAGTTTGAGCGGGGGGACCACAGATACGCAGTATTTT.

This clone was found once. The DNA of the CDR3 is TGTGCCAGCAGAGCCACAGGGGGGTCCAGGGAGACCCAGTACTTC. Translation gives CASRATGGSRETQYF. The V call is TRBV6-5, the J call TRBJ2-5; 8 bases agree with TRBD1. The germline gives CDR1 MNHEY, CDR2 SVGAGI. The length of the CDR3 is 15 residues. V trimming: 6 bases; J trimming: 5 bases; junction bases outside the gene matches: 11.

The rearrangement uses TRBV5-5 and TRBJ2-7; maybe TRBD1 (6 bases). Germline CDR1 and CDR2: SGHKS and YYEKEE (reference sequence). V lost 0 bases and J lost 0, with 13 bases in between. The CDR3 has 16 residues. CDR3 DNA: TGTGCCAGCAGCTTGGGTGGGACACCAATCTCCTACGAGCAGTACTTC. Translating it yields CASSLGGTPISYEQYF.

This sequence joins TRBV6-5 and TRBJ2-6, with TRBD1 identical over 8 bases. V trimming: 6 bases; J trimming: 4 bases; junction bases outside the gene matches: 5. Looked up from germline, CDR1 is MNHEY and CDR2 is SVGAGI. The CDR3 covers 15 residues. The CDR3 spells CASRAGGFGANVLTF. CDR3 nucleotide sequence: TGTGCCAGCAGGGCAGGGGGCTTCGGGGCCAACGTCCTGACTTTC.

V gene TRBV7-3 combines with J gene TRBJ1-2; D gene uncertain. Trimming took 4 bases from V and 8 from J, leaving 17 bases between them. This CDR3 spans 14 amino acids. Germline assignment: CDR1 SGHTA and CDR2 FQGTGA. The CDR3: CASSSRPGEGGYTF. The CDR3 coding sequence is TGTGCCAGCAGCTCCCGACCGGGAGAAGGAGGCTACACCTTC.

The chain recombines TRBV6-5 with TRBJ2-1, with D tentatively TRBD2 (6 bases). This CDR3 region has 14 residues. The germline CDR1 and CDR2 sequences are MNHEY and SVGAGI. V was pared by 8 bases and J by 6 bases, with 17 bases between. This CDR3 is CASPGGAKGNEQFF. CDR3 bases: TGTGCCAGCCCCGGCGGGGCGAAGGGCAATGAGCAGTTCTTC.

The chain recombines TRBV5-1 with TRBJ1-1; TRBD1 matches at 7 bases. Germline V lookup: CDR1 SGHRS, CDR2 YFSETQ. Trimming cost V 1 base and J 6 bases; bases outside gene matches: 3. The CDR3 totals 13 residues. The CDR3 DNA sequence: TGCGCCAGCAGCTTGAAACAGGGGTCTGAAGCTTTCTTT. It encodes CASSLKQGSEAFF.

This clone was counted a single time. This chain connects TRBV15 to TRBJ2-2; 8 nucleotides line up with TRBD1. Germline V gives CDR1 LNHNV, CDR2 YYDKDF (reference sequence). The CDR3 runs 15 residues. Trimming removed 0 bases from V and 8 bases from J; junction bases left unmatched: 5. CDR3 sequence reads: CATSRDRGLWGELFF. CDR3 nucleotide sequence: TGTGCCACCAGCAGAGACAGGGGGCTGTGGGGGGAGCTGTTTTTT.

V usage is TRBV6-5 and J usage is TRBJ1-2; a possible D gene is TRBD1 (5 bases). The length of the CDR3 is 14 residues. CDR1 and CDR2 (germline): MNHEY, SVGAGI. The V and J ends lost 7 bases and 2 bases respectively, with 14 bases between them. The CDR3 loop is CASTLGRGNYGYTF. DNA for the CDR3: TGTGCCAGCACCCTCGGAAGGGGAAACTATGGCTACACCTTC.